Following are 18 T cell receptor beta chains from one sample sequenced in a study of blood T cell repertoires in COVID-19. Clones were read by immunoSEQ multiplex PCR, and TCRdb kept only the in-frame ones, dropping some. The sample has roughly 340,000 clones; approximately 89% are singletons. Sequencing was carried out using peripheral blood. These receptors all stem from a woman aged 18-30 years who had recovered from COVID-19.

CDR3 residues: CASSFDSGRRAKNIQYF. The CDR3 nucleotides are TGCGCCAGCAGCTTCGACAGCGGGAGGAGGGCCAAAAACATTCAGTACTTC. The chain employs TRBV5-1 and TRBJ2-4, with TRBD2 matching 9 bases. Germline CDR1 reads SGHRS; CDR2 reads YFSETQ. V was clipped by 2 bases and J by 1 base; unmatched bases: 7. The CDR3 sequence is 17 residues long.

CDR3 region: CATSDKQGNYGYTF. The CDR3 coding sequence is TGTGCCACCAGTGACAAACAGGGAAACTATGGCTACACCTTC. The chain links TRBV24-1 to TRBJ1-2, with D perhaps TRBD1 (6 bases). The CDR3 extends over 14 amino acids. Germline CDR1 is KGHDR and CDR2 is SFDVKD. Trimming stripped 4 bases from V and 2 bases from J, with 10 bases between.

The chain links TRBV9 to TRBJ2-1; no firm D call. The CDR3 is made up of 16 amino acids. V was trimmed by 0 bases and J by 0 bases, leaving 10 bases between them. Per the germline V gene, CDR1 is SGDLS and CDR2 is YYNGEE. The CDR3 is CASSVGPLSSYNEQFF. The DNA for the CDR3 is TGTGCCAGCAGCGTAGGCCCCTTGAGCTCCTACAATGAGCAGTTCTTC. Filled out from reference TRBV9 and TRBJ2-1, the complete variable domain reads DSGVTQTPKHLITATGQRVTLRCSPRSGDLSVYWYQQSLDQGLQFLIQYYNGEERAKGNILERFSAQQFPDLHSELNLSSLELGDSALYFCASSVGPLSSYNEQFFGPGTRLTVL.

The gene calls are TRBV7-8 and TRBJ1-1, with 7 bases identical to TRBD1. This CDR3 has 15 residues. CDR1 is SGHVS and CDR2 is FQNEAQ in the germline V gene. V trimming: 5 bases; J trimming: 5 bases; junction bases outside the gene matches: 11. CDR3 DNA sequence: TGTGCCAGCAGCCTCTGGACAGGCCGGGCGACTGAAGCTTTCTTT. Translated: CASSLWTGRATEAFF. The full variable domain, its missing parts supplied by reference TRBV7-8 and TRBJ1-1, is GAGVSQSPRYKVAKRGQDVALRCDPISGHVSLFWYQQALGQGPEFLTYFQNEAQLDKSGLPSDRFFAERPEGSVSTLKIQRTQQEDSAVYLCASSLWTGRATEAFFGQGTRLTVV.

The V call is TRBV28, the J call TRBJ1-2, with D maybe TRBD1 (6 bases). Germline values: CDR1 MDHEN, CDR2 SYDVKM. Trimming pared 5 bases from V and 6 bases from J, leaving 25 bases between. This CDR3 is 17 amino acids long. CDR3 nucleotides: TGTGCCAGCAGTGTGATGACTGACAGGTATATCCCCAATGGCTACACCTTC. Protein: CASSVMTDRYIPNGYTF.

This clone was observed a few times. Other DNA sequences in the same sample also yield this CDR3. The CDR3 bases are TGCGCCAGCAGCCTTACGACAGGGAACAATCAGCCCCAGCATTTT. This encodes CASSLTTGNNQPQHF. This sequence joins TRBV5-1 and TRBJ1-5; 7 bases agree with TRBD1. Trimming cost V 4 bases and J 3 bases; bases outside gene matches: 7. The length of the CDR3 is 15 residues. The germline gives CDR1 SGHRS, CDR2 YFSETQ. Using reference TRBV5-1 and TRBJ1-5 for the parts outside the CDR3, the full variable domain is KAGVTQTPRYLIKTRGQQVTLSCSPISGHRSVSWYQQTPGQGLQFLFEYFSETQRNKGNFPGRFSGRQFSNSRSEMNVSTLELGDSALYLCASSLTTGNNQPQHFGDGTRLSIL.

This chain links TRBV15 with TRBJ1-5; D not certain. Per the germline V gene, CDR1 is LNHNV and CDR2 is YYDKDF (reference sequence). V dropped 4 bases and J dropped 1 base, with 17 bases sitting between them. This CDR3 contains 17 residues. The CDR3 bases are TGTGCCACCAGCAATTACAGAATTGTCTTGAGCAATCAGCCCCAGCATTTT. Translated: CATSNYRIVLSNQPQHF.

The chain carries TRBV11-3 and TRBJ2-5; 7 nucleotides align to TRBD1. Trimming removed 5 bases from V and 7 bases from J; junction bases left unmatched: 10. The CDR3 extends over 14 amino acids. Germline loops: CDR1 SGHNT, CDR2 YENEEA. CDR3 protein: CASSAKTGLGTQYF. CDR3 coding DNA: TGTGCCAGCAGCGCGAAGACAGGGTTGGGGACCCAGTACTTC.

This chain links TRBV12-5 with TRBJ1-1, with D perhaps TRBD1 (6 bases). The CDR3 covers 15 residues. The V end lost 0 bases, the J end lost 4 bases, and 12 bases lay between the germline ends. Germline CDR1 and CDR2: LGHNT and FRNRAP. The DNA of the CDR3 is TGTGCTAGTGGTTTGGTACTAGGGGGAAGCACTGAAGCTTTCTTT. It specifies CASGLVLGGSTEAFF.

This clone occurred once. The chain joins TRBV20-1 to TRBJ1-1, with D unclear. CDR1 is DFQATT and CDR2 is SNEGSKA in the germline V gene (reference sequence). V was cut by 3 bases and J by 1 base, with 18 bases left in between. The CDR3 extends over 16 amino acids. The CDR3: CSASRPGGRANTEAFF. The CDR3 nucleotides are TGCAGTGCTAGTCGCCCCGGCGGGAGGGCGAACACTGAAGCTTTCTTT.

The chain is built from TRBV10-2 and TRBJ2-1; TRBD2 aligns across 13 bases. Germline V gives CDR1 WSHSY, CDR2 SAAADI. The CDR3 sequence is 15 residues long. Losses at the gene ends were 6 bases for V and 9 bases for J; bases not matched to a gene: 8. CDR3 in DNA: TGCGCCAGCAGCGTTCGGACTAGCGGGAGTAGTGAGCAGTTCTTC. Translation: CASSVRTSGSSEQFF.

This sequence joins TRBV10-2 and TRBJ2-1; D is unresolved. The CDR3 consists of 12 residues. The V gene's germline CDR1 is WSHSY and CDR2 SAAADI. V was shortened by 3 bases and J by 6 bases, with 6 bases between the two germline ends. The CDR3 DNA sequence: TGCGCCAGCAGTGACGAGGCCAATGAGCAGTTCTTC. Protein: CASSDEANEQFF.

This sequence joins TRBV29-1 and TRBJ2-1, with a weak D call TRBD2 (6 bases). The CDR3 contains 12 residues. Germline loops: CDR1 SQVTM, CDR2 ANQGSEA. This CDR3 is CKVKEGLGEQFF. Written as DNA, the CDR3 is TGCAAAGTAAAGGAGGGGCTCGGTGAGCAGTTCTTC.

The chain recombines TRBV7-2 with TRBJ2-1, with a tentative D call TRBD2 (5 bases). Germline V CDR1 and CDR2: SGHTA, FQGNSA. Trimming shortened V by 4 bases and J by 6 bases, and 7 bases separated the two germline ends. There are 12 residues in the CDR3. In DNA form, the CDR3 reads TGTGCCAGCAGCTCGAGCGGCAATGAGCAGTTCTTC. Amino acid sequence: CASSSSGNEQFF.

The chain carries TRBV19 and TRBJ1-1; TRBD1 matches at 9 bases. Germline loops: CDR1 LNHDA, CDR2 SQIVND (reference sequence). The CDR3 totals 16 residues. The ends lost 7 bases at V and 4 bases at J; junction bases unmatched: 13. The CDR3 nucleotides are TGTGCCAGTACTCCAGTGACAGGGGGTCCATCCACTGAAGCTTTCTTT. This codes for CASTPVTGGPSTEAFF.

DNA of the CDR3: TGTGCCAGCAGGCGGACAGGGGTCAATGAGCAGTTCTTC. Translation: CASRRTGVNEQFF. The chain recombines TRBV6-5 with TRBJ2-1; 9 bases fit TRBD1. The CDR3 length is 13 residues. Trimming removed 6 bases from V and 6 bases from J; junction bases left unmatched: 3. Per the germline V gene, CDR1 is MNHEY and CDR2 is SVGAGI.

The chain combines TRBV10-3 with TRBJ2-3; D possibly corresponds to TRBD2 (6 bases). This CDR3 spans 13 amino acids. V shed 7 bases and J shed 4 bases, with 12 bases lying between them. Germline assignment: CDR1 ENHRY and CDR2 SYGVKD. The CDR3 loop is CAITRGVSDTQYF. Written as DNA, the CDR3 is TGTGCCATCACCCGCGGGGTATCAGATACGCAGTATTTT.

V usage is TRBV11-3 and J usage is TRBJ1-3; TRBD1 is a possible D gene (5 bases). V dropped 5 bases and J dropped 5 bases, with 13 bases sitting between them. From germline, CDR1 is SGHNT and CDR2 YENEEA. This CDR3 is 14 amino acids long. The CDR3 DNA is TGTGCCAGCAGCCGTAGGCGGGACCGAAACACCATATATTTT. This encodes CASSRRRDRNTIYF.